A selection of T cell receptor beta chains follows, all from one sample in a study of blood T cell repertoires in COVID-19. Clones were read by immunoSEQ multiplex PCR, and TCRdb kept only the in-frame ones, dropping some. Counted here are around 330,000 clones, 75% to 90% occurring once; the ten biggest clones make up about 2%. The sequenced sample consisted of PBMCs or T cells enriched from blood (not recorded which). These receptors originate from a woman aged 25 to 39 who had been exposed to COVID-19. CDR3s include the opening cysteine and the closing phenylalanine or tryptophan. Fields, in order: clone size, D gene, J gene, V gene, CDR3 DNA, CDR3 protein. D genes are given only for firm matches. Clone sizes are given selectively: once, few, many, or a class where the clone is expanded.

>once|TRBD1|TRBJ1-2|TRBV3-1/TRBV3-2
TGTGCCAGCAGCGAGGGACAGGGGGTATTGGTCTATGGCTACACCTTC
CASSEGQGVLVYGYTF
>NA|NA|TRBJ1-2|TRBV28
TGTGCCAGCAGTGCCATACCGGGCTATGGCTACACCTTC
CASSAIPGYGYTF
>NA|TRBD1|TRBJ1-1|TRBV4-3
TGCGCCAGCAGCCAGGTAGAGGGGGCGCGAACTGAAGCTTTCTTT
CASSQVEGARTEAFF
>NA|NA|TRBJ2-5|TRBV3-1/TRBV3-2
TGTGCCAGCAGCCAGACTCACCGGGAGACCCAGTACTTC
CASSQTHRETQYF
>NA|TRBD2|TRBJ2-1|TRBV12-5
TGTGCTAGTGGGACCTCCTTACTAGCGGGGTACAATGAGCAGTTCTTC
CASGTSLLAGYNEQFF
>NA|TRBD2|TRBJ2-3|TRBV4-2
TGTGCCAGCAGCCAAGATAGCGGGGGTATAAGAGATACGCAGTATTTT
CASSQDSGGIRDTQYF
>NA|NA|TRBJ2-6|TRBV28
TGTGCCAGCCTCAGCTCTGGGGCCAACGTCCTGACTTTC
CASLSSGANVLTF
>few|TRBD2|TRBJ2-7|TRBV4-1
TGCGCCAGCAGCCATCTAGCGGGGGGACTCTCCTACGAGCAGTACTTC
CASSHLAGGLSYEQYF
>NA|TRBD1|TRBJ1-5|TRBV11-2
TGTGCCAGCAGCTTAAGACAGGGCTCCAATCAGCCCCAGCATTTT
CASSLRQGSNQPQHF
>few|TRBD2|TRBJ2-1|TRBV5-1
TGCGCCAGCGGGCCTAGCGGGGACCCCTACAATGAGCAGTTCTTC
CASGPSGDPYNEQFF
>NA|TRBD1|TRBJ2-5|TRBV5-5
TGTGCCAGCAGCTGGACAGGGGGCCCGGATGAGACCCAGTACTTC
CASSWTGGPDETQYF
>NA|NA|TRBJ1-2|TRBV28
TGTGCCAGCAGTTTGCAGATTATCGACTATGGCTACACCTTC
CASSLQIIDYGYTF
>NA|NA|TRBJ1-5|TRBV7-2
TGTGCCAGCAGCTCATCCGGGGGGGGTCAGCCCCAGCATTTT
CASSSSGGGQPQHF
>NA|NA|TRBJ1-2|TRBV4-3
TGCGCCAGCAGCCAAGACAGGGAATATGGCTACACCTTC
CASSQDREYGYTF
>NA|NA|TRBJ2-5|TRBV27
TGTGCCAGCAGTCCACTGGAGGGCCGTGAGACCCAGTACTTC
CASSPLEGRETQYF
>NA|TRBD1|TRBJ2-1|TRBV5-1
TGCGCCAGCAGCTTGCAGGGGACAGAATACAATGAGCAGTTCTTC
CASSLQGTEYNEQFF
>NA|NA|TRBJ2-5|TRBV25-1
TGTGCCAGCAGTGAATATGAGGACAGCGAGACCCAGTACTTC
CASSEYEDSETQYF
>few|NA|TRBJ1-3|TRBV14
TGTGCCAGCAGCCAAAGCGGGATTGCTGGAAACACCATATATTTT
CASSQSGIAGNTIYF
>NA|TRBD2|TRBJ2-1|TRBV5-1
TGCGCCAGCAGCCGTGGGCCTAGCGGGAGGGCCGGTGGTAGTGAGCAGTTCTTC
CASSRGPSGRAGGSEQFF
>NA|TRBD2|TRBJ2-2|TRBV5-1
TGCGCCAGCAGCTCAACTAGCGGGGGGGACACCGGGGAGCTGTTTTTT
CASSSTSGGDTGELFF
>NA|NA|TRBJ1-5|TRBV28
TGTGCCAGCGGGGCCTATAGCAATCAGCCCCAGCATTTT
CASGAYSNQPQHF
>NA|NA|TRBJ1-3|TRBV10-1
TGCGCCAGCAGTTCAGAGGCCTCTGGAAACACCATATATTTT
CASSSEASGNTIYF
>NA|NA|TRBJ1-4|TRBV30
TGTGCCTGGAGTGTACGAGGGATCACTAATGAAAAACTGTTTTTT
CAWSVRGITNEKLFF
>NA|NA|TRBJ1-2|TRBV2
TGTGCCAGCAGTGAAGGGCAGGGGTACTATGGCTACACCTTC
CASSEGQGYYGYTF
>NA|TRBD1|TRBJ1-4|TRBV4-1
TGCGCCAGCAGCCAAGCCCAGGGGGCGATCGGAAAACTGTTTTTT
CASSQAQGAIGKLFF
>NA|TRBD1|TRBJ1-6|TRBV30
TGTGCCTGGACCTCCGGACAGGGAGGGTCACCCCTCCACTTT
CAWTSGQGGSPLHF
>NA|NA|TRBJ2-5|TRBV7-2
TGTGCCAGCAGCTTAACGGGGGGCAGTCAAGAGACCCAGTACTTC
CASSLTGGSQETQYF
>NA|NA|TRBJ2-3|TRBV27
TGTGCCAGCAGTCCTAGCTATAACAGCAACACAGATACGCAGTATTTT
CASSPSYNSNTDTQYF
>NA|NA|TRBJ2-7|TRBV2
TGTGCCAGCAGACTCGACAGCTACGAGCAGTACTTC
CASRLDSYEQYF
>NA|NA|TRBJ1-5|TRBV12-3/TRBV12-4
TGTGCCAGCAGTTCTGGTTGGTCCGGGGGGTCGAGTTTT
CASSSGWSGGSSF
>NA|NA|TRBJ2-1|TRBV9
TGTGCCAGCAGCGCTTACAGTAGCTCCTACAATGAGCAGTTCTTC
CASSAYSSSYNEQFF
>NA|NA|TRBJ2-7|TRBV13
TGTGCCAGCAGCTCGACAGGGAGGAGTTTCGAGCAGTACTTC
CASSSTGRSFEQYF